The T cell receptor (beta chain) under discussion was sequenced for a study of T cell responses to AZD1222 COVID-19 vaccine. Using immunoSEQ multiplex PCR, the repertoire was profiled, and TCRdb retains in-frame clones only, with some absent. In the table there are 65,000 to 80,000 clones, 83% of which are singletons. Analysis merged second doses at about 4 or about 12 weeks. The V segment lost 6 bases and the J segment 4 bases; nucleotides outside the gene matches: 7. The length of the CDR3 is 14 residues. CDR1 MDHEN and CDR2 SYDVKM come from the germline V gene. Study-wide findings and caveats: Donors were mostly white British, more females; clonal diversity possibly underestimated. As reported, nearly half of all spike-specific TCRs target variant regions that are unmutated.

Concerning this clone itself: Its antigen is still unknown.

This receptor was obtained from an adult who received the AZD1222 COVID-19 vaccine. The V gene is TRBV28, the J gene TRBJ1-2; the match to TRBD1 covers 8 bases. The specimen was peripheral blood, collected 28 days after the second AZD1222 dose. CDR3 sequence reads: CASRYPGQAYGYTF. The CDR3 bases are TGTGCCAGCAGATACCCGGGACAGGCCTATGGCTACACCTTC.